This is a list of T cell receptor beta chains from one sample in a study of shared clonotypes between healthy human individuals. Sequenced by immunoSEQ multiplex PCR; TCRdb stores in-frame clones only, minus some. Here the sample spans 2 million to 3 million clones, 80% to 95% being singletons. The sample was naive CD4+ T cells from PBMCs. The source of these receptors is a young man in good health. Some clones in this sample may be carry-over from other donors' samples. Both conserved end residues are part of each CDR3. The D gene is left open where the match is weak. The listing skips clone size in some rows; elsewhere it reads once, few, many or a size class.

>TRBJ2-3|TRBV5-4|-|-|16
CASSQKGFGPTDTQYF
TGTGCCAGCAGCCAGAAAGGGTTCGGGCCCACAGATACGCAGTATTTT
>TRBJ1-1|TRBV15|-|TRBD1|17
CATSRGDGTGVLTEAFF
TGTGCCACCAGCAGAGGGGACGGGACAGGGGTTCTCACTGAAGCTTTCTTT
>TRBJ2-1|TRBV10-2|-|TRBD1|13
CASRETGYNEQFF
TGCGCCAGCAGGGAGACAGGGTACAATGAGCAGTTCTTC
>TRBJ2-7|TRBV5-1|-|TRBD1|14
CTSSLYGQGDEQYF
TGCACCAGCAGCTTGTACGGACAGGGTGACGAGCAGTACTTC
>TRBJ1-3|TRBV18|-|-|16
CASSGGLPVSGNTIYF
TGTGCCAGCTCTGGGGGATTACCGGTCTCTGGAAACACCATATATTTT
>TRBJ2-5|TRBV5-4|-|TRBD2|16
CASSLSKRDGVGTQYF
TGTGCCAGCAGCTTGTCCAAGCGGGATGGCGTCGGGACCCAGTACTTC
>TRBJ1-2|TRBV7-2|-|-|14
CASSLGRVSSGYTF
TGTGCCAGCAGCTTGGGCAGGGTATCCTCCGGCTACACCTTC
>TRBJ2-3|TRBV29-1|-|-|13
CSVQTGPGDTQYF
TGCAGCGTTCAGACAGGTCCCGGGGATACGCAGTATTTT
>TRBJ2-3|TRBV18|-|-|15
CASSSISGTTDTQYF
TGTGCCAGCTCATCAATTAGCGGAACCACAGATACGCAGTATTTT
>TRBJ2-7|TRBV27|-|TRBD2|14
CASGYSGVTYEQYF
TGTGCCAGCGGCTATAGCGGGGTTACCTACGAGCAGTACTTC
>TRBJ1-1|TRBV5-1|-|-|14
CASSPDRRIPEAFF
TGCGCCAGCAGCCCCGACAGGAGGATCCCTGAAGCTTTCTTT
>TRBJ1-5|TRBV18|-|-|13
CASSGSSNQPQHF
TGTGCCAGCTCAGGGAGTAGCAATCAGCCCCAGCATTTT
>TRBJ1-4|TRBV18|-|-|16
CASSPIAGTRNEKLFF
TGTGCCAGCTCACCGATTGCCGGGACACGTAATGAAAAACTGTTTTTT
>TRBJ2-7|TRBV18|-|-|13
CASSPRAEYEQYF
TGTGCCAGCTCACCACGGGCCGAGTACGAGCAGTACTTC
>TRBJ2-1|TRBV28|-|-|13
CASSSTRNNEQFF
TGTGCCAGCAGTTCGACTAGAAACAATGAGCAGTTCTTC
>TRBJ2-3|TRBV15|once|TRBD2|15
CATSRDSGITDTQYF
TGTGCCACCAGCAGAGATAGCGGGATCACAGATACGCAGTATTTT
>TRBJ2-7|TRBV28|-|TRBD2|14
CASSSRWGGYEQYF
TGTGCCAGCAGCAGCCGGTGGGGGGGGTACGAGCAGTACTTC
>TRBJ2-3|TRBV6-5|-|TRBD1|15
CASSSRQGTTDTQYF
TGTGCCAGCAGTTCCCGACAGGGAACCACAGATACGCAGTATTTT
>TRBJ1-1|TRBV15|-|-|16
CAISRDRPGWGTEAFF
TGTGCCATCAGCAGAGATAGGCCAGGGTGGGGCACTGAAGCTTTCTTT
>TRBJ1-6|TRBV25-1|once|-|13
CASSTGYDSPLHF
TGTGCCAGCAGTACAGGGTACGATTCACCCCTCCACTTT
>TRBJ2-3|TRBV7-9|-|TRBD2|15
CASRAGTSGKDTQYF
TGTGCCAGCAGAGCCGGGACTAGCGGTAAAGATACGCAGTATTTT
>TRBJ2-3|TRBV28|-|-|13
CASTGGDTDTQYF
TGTGCCAGCACCGGAGGGGACACAGATACGCAGTATTTT
>TRBJ2-3|TRBV18|-|TRBD1|14
CASSQGQHGDTQYF
TGTGCCAGCTCACAGGGACAGCATGGAGATACGCAGTATTTT
>TRBJ2-6|TRBV28|-|-|13
CATPGSGANVLTF
TGTGCCACTCCGGGGTCTGGGGCCAACGTCCTGACTTTC
>TRBJ1-2|TRBV5-1|-|-|14
CASSLESTAYGYTF
TGCGCCAGCAGCTTGGAATCCACAGCCTATGGCTACACCTTC
>TRBJ1-5|TRBV5-4|-|-|13
CASSPDLGQPQHF
TGTGCCAGCAGCCCAGATCTGGGTCAGCCCCAGCATTTT
>TRBJ2-3|TRBV25-1|once|-|14
CASSSPSATDTQYF
TGTGCCAGCAGTTCCCCTAGCGCCACAGATACGCAGTATTTT
>TRBJ2-3|TRBV29-1|-|-|13
CSVGGRYTDTQYF
TGCAGCGTTGGGGGACGATACACAGATACGCAGTATTTT
>TRBJ1-1|TRBV7-6|-|-|13
CASSFNANTEAFF
TGTGCCAGCAGCTTTAATGCAAACACTGAAGCTTTCTTT
>TRBJ2-1|TRBV28|-|TRBD2|16
CASSLVSGSSYNEQFF
TGTGCCAGCAGCCTAGTGAGCGGGAGCTCCTACAATGAGCAGTTCTTC
>TRBJ1-1|TRBV30|-|-|13
CAWSPRPDSEAFF
TGTGCCTGGAGTCCCCGTCCGGATTCTGAAGCTTTCTTT
>TRBJ2-7|TRBV18|-|TRBD1|14
CASSLTGETGEQYF
TGTGCCAGCTCACTCACAGGGGAGACAGGCGAGCAGTACTTC
>TRBJ2-2|TRBV7-9|-|-|16
CASSLVKPTNTGELFF
TGTGCCAGCAGCTTAGTTAAGCCTACGAACACCGGGGAGCTGTTTTTT
>TRBJ1-1|TRBV4-1|-|-|15
CASSQYRDGVTEAFF
TGCGCCAGCAGCCAATACAGGGACGGGGTGACTGAAGCTTTCTTT
>TRBJ2-2|TRBV5-1|-|TRBD1|15
CASNVGQVDTGELFF
TGCGCCAGCAACGTTGGACAGGTCGACACCGGGGAGCTGTTTTTT
>TRBJ2-7|TRBV5-1|once|TRBD2|15
CASSLGGSGMYEQYF
TGCGCCAGCAGCTTGGGTGGTAGCGGGATGTACGAGCAGTACTTC
>TRBJ2-7|TRBV28|-|TRBD1|17
CASSPRSLGQGAGEQYF
TGTGCCAGCAGTCCCAGGTCCCTGGGACAGGGGGCAGGGGAGCAGTACTTC
>TRBJ2-3|TRBV7-9|once|TRBD1|15
CAAIPRAGGADTQYF
TGTGCCGCTATCCCTCGGGCAGGGGGCGCAGATACGCAGTATTTT
>TRBJ1-1|TRBV2|-|-|13
CASMAQPNTEAFF
TGTGCCAGCATGGCGCAGCCCAACACTGAAGCTTTCTTT
>TRBJ2-7|TRBV5-1|-|-|15
CASSSPEGNLYEQYF
TGCGCCAGCAGTTCTCCGGAAGGGAACCTCTACGAGCAGTACTTC
>TRBJ2-1|TRBV30|once|TRBD2|18
CAWWTSGGPKSSYNEQFF
TGTGCCTGGTGGACTAGCGGGGGGCCCAAGAGCTCCTACAATGAGCAGTTCTTC
>TRBJ2-5|TRBV28|-|TRBD1|13
CASGTGVRETQYF
TGTGCCAGCGGAACAGGGGTGAGAGAGACCCAGTACTTC
>TRBJ1-2|TRBV4-2|-|TRBD1|18
CASSHPAGTDNIRRGYTF
TGTGCCAGCAGCCACCCCGCGGGGACAGACAACATTAGGCGTGGCTACACCTTC
>TRBJ2-7|TRBV18|-|-|15
CASSPTTGQTYEQYF
TGTGCCAGCTCACCTACAACCGGGCAAACCTACGAGCAGTACTTC
>TRBJ1-1|TRBV28|-|-|15
CASSFARRGVSEAFF
TGTGCCAGCAGTTTCGCGCGGCGAGGGGTCTCTGAAGCTTTCTTT
>TRBJ2-5|TRBV4-3|-|TRBD1|16
CASSLQPGQGWQTQYF
TGCGCCAGCAGCCTCCAACCGGGACAGGGGTGGCAGACCCAGTACTTC
>TRBJ2-7|TRBV9|-|-|14
CASSVAPQSYEQYF
TGTGCCAGCAGCGTAGCTCCTCAATCCTACGAGCAGTACTTC